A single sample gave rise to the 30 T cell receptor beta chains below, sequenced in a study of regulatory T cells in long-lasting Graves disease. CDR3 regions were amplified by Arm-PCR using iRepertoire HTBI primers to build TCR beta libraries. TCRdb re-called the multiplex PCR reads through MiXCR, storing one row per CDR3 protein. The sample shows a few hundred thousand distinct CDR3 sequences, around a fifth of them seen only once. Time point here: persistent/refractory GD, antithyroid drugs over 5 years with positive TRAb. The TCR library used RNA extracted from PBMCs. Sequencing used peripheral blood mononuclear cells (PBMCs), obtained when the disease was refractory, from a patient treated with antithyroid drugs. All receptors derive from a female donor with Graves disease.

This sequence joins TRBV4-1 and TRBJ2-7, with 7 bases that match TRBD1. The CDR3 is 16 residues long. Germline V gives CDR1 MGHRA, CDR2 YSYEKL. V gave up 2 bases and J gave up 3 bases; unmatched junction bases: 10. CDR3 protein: CASSQWKGQQIYEQYF. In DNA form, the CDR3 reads TGCGCCAGCAGCCAATGGAAGGGACAGCAAATCTACGAGCAGTACTTC.

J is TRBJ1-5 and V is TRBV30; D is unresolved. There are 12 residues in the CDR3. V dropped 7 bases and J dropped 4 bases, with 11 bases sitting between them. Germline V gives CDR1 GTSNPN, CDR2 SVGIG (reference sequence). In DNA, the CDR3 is TGTGCCTCCGCCACGGGGAATCAGCCCCAGCATTTT. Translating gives CASATGNQPQHF. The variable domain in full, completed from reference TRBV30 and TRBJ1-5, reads SQTIHQWPATLVQPVGSPLSLECTVEGTSNPNLYWYRQAAGRGLQLLFYSVGIGQISSEVPQNLSASRPQDRQFILSSKKLLLSDSGFYLCASATGNQPQHFGDGTRLSIL.

The CDR3 sequence is CASSQALANNEQFF. CDR3 in DNA: TGTGCCAGCAGCCAAGCGCTAGCGAACAATGAGCAGTTCTTC. The V and J genes are TRBV14 and TRBJ2-1; TRBD2 might be the D (6 bases). V lost 1 base to trimming and J lost 5 bases, with 9 bases between them. This CDR3 comprises 14 residues. Germline CDR1 reads SGHDN; CDR2 reads FVKESK. Complete variable domain (other parts from reference TRBV14 and TRBJ2-1): EAGVTQFPSHSVIEKGQTVTLRCDPISGHDNLYWYRRVMGKEIKFLLHFVKESKQDESGMPNNRFLAERTGGTYSTLKVQPAELEDSGVYFCASSQALANNEQFFGPGTRLTVL.

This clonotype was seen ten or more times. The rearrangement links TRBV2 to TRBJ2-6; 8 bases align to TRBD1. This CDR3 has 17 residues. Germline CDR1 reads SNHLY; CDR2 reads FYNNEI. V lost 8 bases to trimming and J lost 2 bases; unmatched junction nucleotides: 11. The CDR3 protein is CASETAAGGAGANVLTF. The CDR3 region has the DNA TGTGCCAGCGAGACCGCTGCAGGGGGCGCTGGGGCCAACGTCCTGACTTTC.

CDR3 loop: CAWSVGGVNEAFF. The CDR3 nucleotides are TGTGCCTGGAGTGTAGGTGGGGTTAATGAAGCTTTCTTT. The chain carries TRBV30 and TRBJ1-1; no clear D. V lost 0 bases, J lost 7 bases, and 12 bases lay in between. Germline CDR1 is GTSNPN and CDR2 is SVGIG (reference sequence). The CDR3 covers 13 residues.

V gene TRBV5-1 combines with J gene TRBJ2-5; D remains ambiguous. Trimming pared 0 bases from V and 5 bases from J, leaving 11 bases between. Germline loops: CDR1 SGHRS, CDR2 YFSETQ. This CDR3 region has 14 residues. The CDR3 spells CASSLGEAGETQYF. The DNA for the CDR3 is TGCGCCAGCAGCTTGGGGGAAGCCGGGGAGACCCAGTACTTC. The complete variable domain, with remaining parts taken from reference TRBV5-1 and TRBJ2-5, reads KAGVTQTPRYLIKTRGQQVTLSCSPISGHRSVSWYQQTPGQGLQFLFEYFSETQRNKGNFPGRFSGRQFSNSRSEMNVSTLELGDSALYLCASSLGEAGETQYFGPGTRLLVL.

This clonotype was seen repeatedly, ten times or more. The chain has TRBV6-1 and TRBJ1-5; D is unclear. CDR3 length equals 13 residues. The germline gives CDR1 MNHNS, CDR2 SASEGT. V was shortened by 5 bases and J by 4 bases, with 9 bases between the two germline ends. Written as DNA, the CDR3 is TGTGCCAGCAGTCAACAAAGTAATCAGCCCCAGCATTTT. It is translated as CASSQQSNQPQHF.

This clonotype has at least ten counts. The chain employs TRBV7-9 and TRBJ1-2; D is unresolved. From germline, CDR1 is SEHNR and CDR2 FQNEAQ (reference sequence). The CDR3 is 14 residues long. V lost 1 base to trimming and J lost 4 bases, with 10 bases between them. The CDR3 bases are TGTGCCAGCAGCTTAGTTAAGCTTACCTATGGCTACACCTTC. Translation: CASSLVKLTYGYTF.

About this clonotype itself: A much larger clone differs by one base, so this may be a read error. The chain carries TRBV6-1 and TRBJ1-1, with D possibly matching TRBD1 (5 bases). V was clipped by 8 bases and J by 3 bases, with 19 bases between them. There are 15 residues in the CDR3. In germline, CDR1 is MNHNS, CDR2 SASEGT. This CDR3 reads CASLTDKGRDTEAFF. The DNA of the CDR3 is TGTGCCAGCCTTACGGACAAGGGGCGAGACACTGAAGCTTTCTTT.

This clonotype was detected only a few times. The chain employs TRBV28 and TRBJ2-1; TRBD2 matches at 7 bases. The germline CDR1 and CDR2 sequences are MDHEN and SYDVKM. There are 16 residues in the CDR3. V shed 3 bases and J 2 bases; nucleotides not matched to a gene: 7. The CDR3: CASSFFAGATYNEQFF. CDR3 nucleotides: TGTGCCAGCAGTTTTTTTGCGGGAGCCACCTACAATGAGCAGTTCTTC.

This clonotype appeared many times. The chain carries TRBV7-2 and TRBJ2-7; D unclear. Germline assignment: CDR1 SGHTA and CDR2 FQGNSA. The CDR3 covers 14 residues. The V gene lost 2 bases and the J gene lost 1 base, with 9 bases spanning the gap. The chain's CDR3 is CASSLISISYEQYF. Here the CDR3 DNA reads TGTGCCAGCAGCTTAATTTCGATATCCTACGAGCAGTACTTC.

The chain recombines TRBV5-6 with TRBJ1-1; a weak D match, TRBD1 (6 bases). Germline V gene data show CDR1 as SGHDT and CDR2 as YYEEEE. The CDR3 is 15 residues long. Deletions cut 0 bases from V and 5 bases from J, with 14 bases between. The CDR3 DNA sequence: TGTGCCAGCAGCTTGGATGCAGGGGTTTGGACTGAAGCTTTCTTT. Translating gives CASSLDAGVWTEAFF.

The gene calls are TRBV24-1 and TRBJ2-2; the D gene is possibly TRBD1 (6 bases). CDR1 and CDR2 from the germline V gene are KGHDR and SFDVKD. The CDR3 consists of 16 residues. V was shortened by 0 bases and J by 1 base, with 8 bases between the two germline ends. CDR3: CATSDLTGQNTGELFF. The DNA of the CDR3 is TGTGCCACCAGTGATTTGACGGGACAGAACACCGGGGAGCTGTTTTTT.

Written as DNA, the CDR3 is TGTGCCAGCTCGCTACGGGGGGCAGTAGAGACCCAGTACTTC. Its protein product is CASSLRGAVETQYF. J is TRBJ2-5 and V is TRBV18; D possibly corresponds to TRBD2 (7 bases). Germline CDR1 reads KGHSH; CDR2 reads LQKENI. The CDR3 is 14 amino acids. Trimming took 6 bases from V and 4 from J, leaving 15 bases between them.

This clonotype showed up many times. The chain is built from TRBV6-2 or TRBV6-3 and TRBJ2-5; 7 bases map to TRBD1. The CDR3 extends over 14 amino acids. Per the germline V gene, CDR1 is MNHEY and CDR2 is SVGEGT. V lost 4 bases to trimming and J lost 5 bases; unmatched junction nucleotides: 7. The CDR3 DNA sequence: TGTGCCAGCAGTTCCAGACAGGGTGAGGAGACCCAGTACTTC. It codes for CASSSRQGEETQYF.

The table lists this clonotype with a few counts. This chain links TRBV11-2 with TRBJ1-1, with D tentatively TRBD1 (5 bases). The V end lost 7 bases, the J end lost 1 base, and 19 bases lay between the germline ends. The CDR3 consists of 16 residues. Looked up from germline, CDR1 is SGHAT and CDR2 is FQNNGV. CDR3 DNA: TGTGCCAGCATCGCTGGGAGGGCAGGGAGGAACACTGAAGCTTTCTTT. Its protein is CASIAGRAGRNTEAFF.

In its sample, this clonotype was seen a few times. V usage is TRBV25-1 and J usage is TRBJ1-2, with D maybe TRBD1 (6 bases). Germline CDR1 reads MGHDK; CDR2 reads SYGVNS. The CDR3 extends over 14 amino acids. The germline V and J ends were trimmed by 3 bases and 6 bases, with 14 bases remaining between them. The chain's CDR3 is CASSDSGALNGYTF. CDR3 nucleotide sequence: TGTGCCAGCAGTGACTCAGGGGCTTTGAATGGCTACACCTTC.

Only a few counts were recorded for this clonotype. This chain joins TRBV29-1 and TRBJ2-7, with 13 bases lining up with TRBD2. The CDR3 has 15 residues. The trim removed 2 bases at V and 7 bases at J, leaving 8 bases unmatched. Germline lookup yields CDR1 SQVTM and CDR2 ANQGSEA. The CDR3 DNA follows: TGCAGCGTTGAACCGGGACTAGCGGGAAGAAGGGAGCAGTACTTC. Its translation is CSVEPGLAGRREQYF.

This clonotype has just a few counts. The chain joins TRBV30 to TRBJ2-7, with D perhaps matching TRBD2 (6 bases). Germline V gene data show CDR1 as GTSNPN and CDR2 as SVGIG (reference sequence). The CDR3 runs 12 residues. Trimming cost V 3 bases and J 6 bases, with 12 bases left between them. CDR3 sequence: CAWRRTGAEQYF. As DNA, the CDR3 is TGTGCCTGGAGGCGAACGGGAGCCGAGCAGTACTTC. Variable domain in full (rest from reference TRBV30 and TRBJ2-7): SQTIHQWPATLVQPVGSPLSLECTVEGTSNPNLYWYRQAAGRGLQLLFYSVGIGQISSEVPQNLSASRPQDRQFILSSKKLLLSDSGFYLCAWRRTGAEQYFGPGTRLTVT.

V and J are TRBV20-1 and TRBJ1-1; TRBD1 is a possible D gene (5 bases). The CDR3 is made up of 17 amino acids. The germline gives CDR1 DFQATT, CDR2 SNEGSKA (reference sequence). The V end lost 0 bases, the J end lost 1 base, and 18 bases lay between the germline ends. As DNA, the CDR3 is TGCAGTGCTAGAGACTTTGGGGGGGGGAGGGAGAACACTGAAGCTTTCTTT. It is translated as CSARDFGGGRENTEAFF.

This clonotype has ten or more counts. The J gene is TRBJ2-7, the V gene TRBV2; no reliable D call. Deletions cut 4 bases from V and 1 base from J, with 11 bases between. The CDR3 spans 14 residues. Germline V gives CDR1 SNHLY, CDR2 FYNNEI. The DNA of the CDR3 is TGTGCCAGCAGTGGAAACCGCGGTTCCTACGAGCAGTACTTC. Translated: CASSGNRGSYEQYF.

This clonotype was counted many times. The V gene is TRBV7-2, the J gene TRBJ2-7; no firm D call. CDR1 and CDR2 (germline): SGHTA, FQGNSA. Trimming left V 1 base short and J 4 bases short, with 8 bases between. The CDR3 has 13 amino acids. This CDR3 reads CASSLDGIYEQYF. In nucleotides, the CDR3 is TGTGCCAGCAGCTTAGATGGGATTTACGAGCAGTACTTC.

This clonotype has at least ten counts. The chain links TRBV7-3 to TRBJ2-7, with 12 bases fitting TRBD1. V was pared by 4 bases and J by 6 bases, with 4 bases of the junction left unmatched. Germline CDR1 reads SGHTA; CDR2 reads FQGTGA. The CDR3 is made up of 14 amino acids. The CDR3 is CASSWGQGAFEQYF. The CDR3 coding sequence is TGTGCCAGCAGCTGGGGACAGGGGGCCTTCGAGCAGTACTTC.

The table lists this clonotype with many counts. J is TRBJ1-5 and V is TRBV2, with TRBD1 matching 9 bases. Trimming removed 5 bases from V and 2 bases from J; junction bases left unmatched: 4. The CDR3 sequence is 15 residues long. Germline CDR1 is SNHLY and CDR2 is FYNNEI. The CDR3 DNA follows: TGTGCCAGCAGTCGGACAGGGGATGGCAATCAGCCCCAGCATTTT. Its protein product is CASSRTGDGNQPQHF. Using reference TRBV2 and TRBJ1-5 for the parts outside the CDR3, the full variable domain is EPEVTQTPSHQVTQMGQEVILRCVPISNHLYFYWYRQILGQKVEFLVSFYNNEISEKSEIFDDQFSVERPDGSNFTLKIRSTKLEDSAMYFCASSRTGDGNQPQHFGDGTRLSIL.

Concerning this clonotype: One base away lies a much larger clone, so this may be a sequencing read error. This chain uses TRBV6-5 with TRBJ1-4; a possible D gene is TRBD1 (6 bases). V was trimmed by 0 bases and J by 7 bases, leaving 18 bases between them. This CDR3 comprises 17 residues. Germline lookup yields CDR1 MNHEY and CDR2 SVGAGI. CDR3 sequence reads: CASSYSRPGPDSEKLFF. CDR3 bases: TGTGCCAGCAGTTACTCGAGGCCAGGGCCGGACAGTGAAAAACTGTTTTTT.

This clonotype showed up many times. The CDR3 here is CASSRNEKLFF. The CDR3 nucleotides are TGTGCCAGCAGTCGGAATGAAAAACTGTTTTTT. V usage is TRBV19 and J usage is TRBJ1-4; no definite D call. V was pared by 9 bases and J by 5 bases, with 7 bases between. There are 11 residues in the CDR3. The germline gives CDR1 LNHDA, CDR2 SQIVND (reference sequence).

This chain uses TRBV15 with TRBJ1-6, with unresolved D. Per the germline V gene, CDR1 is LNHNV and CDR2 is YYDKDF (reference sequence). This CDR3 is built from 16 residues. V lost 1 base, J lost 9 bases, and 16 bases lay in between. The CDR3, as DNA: TGTGCCACCAGCAGAGCATTTCGGACCGATCTTTCACCCCTCCACTTT. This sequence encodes CATSRAFRTDLSPLHF.

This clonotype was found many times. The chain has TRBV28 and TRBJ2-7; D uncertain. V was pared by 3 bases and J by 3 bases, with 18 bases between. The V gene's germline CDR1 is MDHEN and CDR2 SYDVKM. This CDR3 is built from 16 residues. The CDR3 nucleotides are TGTGCCAGCAGTTTCGCGCTGGGCAGTAATTACTACGAGCAGTACTTC. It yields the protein CASSFALGSNYYEQYF. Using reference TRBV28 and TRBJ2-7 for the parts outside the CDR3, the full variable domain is DVKVTQSSRYLVKRTGEKVFLECVQDMDHENMFWYRQDPGLGLRLIYFSYDVKMKEKGDIPEGYSVSREKKERFSLILESASTNQTSMYLCASSFALGSNYYEQYFGPGTRLTVT.

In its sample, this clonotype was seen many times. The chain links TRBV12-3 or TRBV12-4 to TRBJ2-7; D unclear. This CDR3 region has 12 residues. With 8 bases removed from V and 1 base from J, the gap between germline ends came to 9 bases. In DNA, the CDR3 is TGTGCCAGCTGCTCCAATTCCTACGAGCAGTACTTC. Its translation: CASCSNSYEQYF.

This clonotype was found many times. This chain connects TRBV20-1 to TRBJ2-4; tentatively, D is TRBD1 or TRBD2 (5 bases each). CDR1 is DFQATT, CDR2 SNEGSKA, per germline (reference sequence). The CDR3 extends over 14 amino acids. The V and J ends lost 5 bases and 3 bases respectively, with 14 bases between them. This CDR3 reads CSARGREGKNIQYF. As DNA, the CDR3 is TGCAGTGCTCGGGGACGGGAAGGCAAAAACATTCAGTACTTC.